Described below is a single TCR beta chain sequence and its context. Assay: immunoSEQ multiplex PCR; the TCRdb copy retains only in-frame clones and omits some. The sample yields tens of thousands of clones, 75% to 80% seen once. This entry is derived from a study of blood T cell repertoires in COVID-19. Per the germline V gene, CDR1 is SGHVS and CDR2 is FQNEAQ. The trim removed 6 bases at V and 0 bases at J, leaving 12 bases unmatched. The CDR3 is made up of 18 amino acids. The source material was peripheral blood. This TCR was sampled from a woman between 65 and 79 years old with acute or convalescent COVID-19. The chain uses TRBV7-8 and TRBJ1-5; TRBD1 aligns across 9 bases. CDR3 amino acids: CASSKDRGRIYSNQPQHF. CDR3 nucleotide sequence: TGTGCCAGCAGTAAAGACAGGGGGAGGATTTATAGCAATCAGCCCCAGCATTTT. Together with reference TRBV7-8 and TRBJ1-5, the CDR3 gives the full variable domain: GAGVSQSPRYKVAKRGQDVALRCDPISGHVSLFWYQQALGQGPEFLTYFQNEAQLDKSGLPSDRFFAERPEGSVSTLKIQRTQQEDSAVYLCASSKDRGRIYSNQPQHFGDGTRLSIL.